A selection of T cell receptor beta chains follows, all from one sample in a study of blood T cells in healthy people across ages. TCRdb passed the 5' RACE reads through MiXCR, listing each CDR3 protein once. This sample has approximately 1.5 million distinct CDR3 sequences, with about 35% found just once. Sequencing was performed on blood. The receptors were sampled from a woman in her thirties in good health. The CDR3 runs from the conserved cysteine through the conserved F or W. Fields, in order: clone size, D gene, V gene, J gene, CDR3 DNA, CDR3 protein. A D gene is named only where the DNA matches it firmly. Size values are once, few and many counts, or a class for expanded clones, and some rows have none.

>.|.|TRBV12-3/TRBV12-4|TRBJ2-7
TGTGCCAGCAGTTTGACGGGTCCCAGGGAATTTGAGCAGTACTTC
CASSLTGPREFEQYF
>.|TRBD2|TRBV2|TRBJ2-5
TGTGCCAGCAGGCTCAGCGGGGTCGGAGAGACCCAGTACTTC
CASRLSGVGETQYF
>.|TRBD1|TRBV2|TRBJ1-1
TGTGCCAGCAGTGAAGGCGTGACAGGGGGCACGTACACTGAAGCTTTCTTT
CASSEGVTGGTYTEAFF
>.|.|TRBV20-1|TRBJ2-1
TGCAGTGCTTTCGGTAGGAAGAATGAGCAGTTCTTC
CSAFGRKNEQFF
>.|TRBD1|TRBV7-6|TRBJ2-2
TGTGCCAGCAGCGAGTATGAGACAGGGGTCACCGGGGAGCTGTTTTTT
CASSEYETGVTGELFF
>.|.|TRBV9|TRBJ2-1
TGTGCCAGCAGCCCAGGGGGCGGGGGGAACAATGAGCAGTTCTTC
CASSPGGGGNNEQFF
>.|TRBD2|TRBV15|TRBJ2-5
TGTGCCACCAGCACCCGATGGACTAGCGGGAGGGCCTCCGAAAAGGAGACCCAGTACTTC
CATSTRWTSGRASEKETQYF
>.|.|TRBV9|TRBJ2-3
TGTGCCAGCAGCGAGGGGGGGAGGGTTAGCACAGATACGCAATATTTT
CASSEGGRVSTDTQYF
>.|TRBD2|TRBV12-3/TRBV12-4|TRBJ2-1
TGTGCCAGCATCTTCGGTCTAGCGGAGGGTAGTTACAATGAGCAGTTCTTC
CASIFGLAEGSYNEQFF
>.|TRBD1|TRBV5-1|TRBJ2-2
TGCGCCAGCAGCTCCCGGGACAGTGGGACCGGGGAGCTGTTTTTT
CASSSRDSGTGELFF
>many|TRBD1|TRBV29-1|TRBJ2-3
TGCAGCGCAGGACAGGCTAGCACAGATACGCAGTATTTT
CSAGQASTDTQYF
>.|TRBD2|TRBV7-9|TRBJ2-1
TGTGCCAGCAGCTTAGGGTGGCTAGCGGGTTCGAATGAGCAGTTCTTC
CASSLGWLAGSNEQFF
>few|TRBD2|TRBV6-1|TRBJ2-1
TGTGCCAGCAGGGGGGGGAACTTATACAATGAGCAGTTCTTC
CASRGGNLYNEQFF
>few|.|TRBV7-2|TRBJ1-5
TGTGCCAGCAGCTTCGGGGATTATCAGCCCCAGCATTTT
CASSFGDYQPQHF
>few|TRBD2|TRBV27|TRBJ2-1
TGTGCCAGCCGAAGGGTGACTAGCGGGGGTTTTAATGAGCAGTTCTTC
CASRRVTSGGFNEQFF
>.|.|TRBV9|TRBJ1-2
TGTGCCAGCAGCAAAGAGGGGGACGGAGACCTCTATGGCTACACCTTC
CASSKEGDGDLYGYTF
>.|.|TRBV6-5|TRBJ2-6
TGTGCCAGCAGTTACTCGATTCAGGCTGGGTCCGGGGCCAACGTCCTGACTTTC
CASSYSIQAGSGANVLTF
>few|.|TRBV27|TRBJ2-6
TGTGCCAGCACCCGACAGGCTGGGGCCAACGTCCTGACTTTC
CASTRQAGANVLTF
>few|.|TRBV7-6|TRBJ2-5
TGTGCCAGCAGCTTAGCCGCACAGCCCGTGAGTGGGACCCAGTACTTC
CASSLAAQPVSGTQYF
>.|TRBD2|TRBV6-5|TRBJ2-3
TGTGCCAGCAGTTTAAAGCGACTAGCGGGAGTCACAGATACGCAGTATTTT
CASSLKRLAGVTDTQYF
>.|.|TRBV2|TRBJ2-7
TGTGCCAGCAGGGTAGGGGCCTCACTTAAGCAGTACTTC
CASRVGASLKQYF
>.|TRBD2|TRBV28|TRBJ2-7
TGTGCCAGCAGTTACTGGACTAGGGCCTACGAGCAGTACTTC
CASSYWTRAYEQYF
>.|TRBD1|TRBV6-5|TRBJ2-4
TGTGCCAGCAGTGCAAGGACAGGGTCCAACATTCAGTACTTC
CASSARTGSNIQYF
>many|TRBD2|TRBV3-1|TRBJ2-5
TGTGCCAGCAGCCAATCCAGCGGGGGACAAGAGACCCAGTACTTC
CASSQSSGGQETQYF
>.|TRBD1|TRBV27|TRBJ2-3
TGTGCCAGCAGTTTACGGACAGGTCGGTCGGATACGCAGTATTTT
CASSLRTGRSDTQYF
>.|TRBD2|TRBV5-6|TRBJ2-1
TGTGCCAGCAGCTTGGTGGCGGGGGACAATGAGCAGTTCTTC
CASSLVAGDNEQFF
>.|.|TRBV27|TRBJ2-3
TGTGCCAGCAGGGTCAACAGGTGGACAGATACGCAGTATTTT
CASRVNRWTDTQYF
>many|.|TRBV13|TRBJ2-7
TGTGCCAGCAGCTTCTCACAGGAGCAGTACTTC
CASSFSQEQYF
>.|TRBD1|TRBV18|TRBJ1-5
TGTGCCAGCTCACCGGACAGGGGGGTCAATCAGCCCCAGCATTTT
CASSPDRGVNQPQHF
>.|TRBD2|TRBV7-2|TRBJ2-1
TGTGCCAGCAGCCAATCCGGAGCGGGAGCGTCCAATGAGCAGTTCTTC
CASSQSGAGASNEQFF
>.|.|TRBV2|TRBJ2-3
TGTGCCAGCATCCCTCGGATCTGGGATACGCAGTATTTT
CASIPRIWDTQYF
>.|.|TRBV12-3/TRBV12-4|TRBJ1-2
TGTGCCAGCAGTTCCCCTTGGGGCTTCTATGGCTACACCTTC
CASSSPWGFYGYTF
>.|.|TRBV14|TRBJ2-1
TGTGCCAGCAGCCAAGTATGGGGGGATGAGCAGTTCTTC
CASSQVWGDEQFF
>.|TRBD2|TRBV7-9|TRBJ2-3
TGTGCCAGCAGCCACAGACTAGCGGATACAGATACGCAGTATTTT
CASSHRLADTDTQYF
>.|TRBD2|TRBV7-2|TRBJ2-1
TGTGCCAGCAGCTTAGTAGGGGGGGGACTAGCGGGCTTCAATGAGCAGTTCTTC
CASSLVGGGLAGFNEQFF
>.|.|TRBV7-3|TRBJ2-1
TGTGCCAGCAGCTTCAGCACGAGCTCCTACAATGAGCGGTTCTTC
CASSFSTSSYNERFF
>few|.|TRBV4-2|TRBJ1-5
TGTGCCAGCAGCCAAGCACAGGGCAATCAGCCCCAGCATTTT
CASSQAQGNQPQHF
>few|.|TRBV7-3|TRBJ2-1
TGTGCCAGCAGCTCGTATGGACAAGTTTCCTACAATGAGCAGTTCTTC
CASSSYGQVSYNEQFF
>many|TRBD2|TRBV29-1|TRBJ2-1
TGCAGCGTTTGGCGGGGGGGCTCGAATGAGCAGTTCTTC
CSVWRGGSNEQFF
>.|.|TRBV9|TRBJ2-7
TGTGCCAGCAGCGCAGGGGGGGACCTGGCGGACGAGCAGTACTTC
CASSAGGDLADEQYF
>.|TRBD1|TRBV9|TRBJ1-4
TGTGCCAGCAGCGCGACAGAGGGACAGAATAATGAAAAACTGTTTTTT
CASSATEGQNNEKLFF
>few|.|TRBV5-1|TRBJ2-7
TGCGCCAGCAGCCTGGGGGACTCGGGGTCCTACGAGCAGTACTTC
CASSLGDSGSYEQYF
>few|TRBD1|TRBV29-1|TRBJ2-7
TGCAGCGTCCACCGGACAGGGTCGGGCGAGCAGTACTTC
CSVHRTGSGEQYF
>many|TRBD1|TRBV29-1|TRBJ1-1
TGCAGCGTTGAAAGGGGGCCTGAAGCTTTCTTT
CSVERGPEAFF
>few|.|TRBV5-1|TRBJ2-3
TGCGCCAGCAGCACACCGGCGGGGTACCCAGATACGCAGTATTTT
CASSTPAGYPDTQYF
>.|.|TRBV2|TRBJ1-1
TGTGCCAGCAGTGTCGGCAGGGCAGGCGGGGAAGCTTTCTTT
CASSVGRAGGEAFF
>.|.|TRBV15|TRBJ2-6
TGTGCCACCAGCAGGGGGAAGAGCTCTGGGGCCAACGTCCTGACTTTC
CATSRGKSSGANVLTF
>many|.|TRBV3-1|TRBJ2-7
TGTGCCAGCAGCCAAGATCCCGGGTGGAACGAGCAGTACTTC
CASSQDPGWNEQYF
>.|TRBD2|TRBV7-8|TRBJ2-1
TGTGCCAGCAGCATTAGCGGGGGGGTTGAGCAGTTCTTC
CASSISGGVEQFF